These T cell receptor beta chains were read from a single sample in a study of T cell changes during pregnancy in multiple sclerosis. Profiling relied on immunoSEQ multiplex PCR, and the TCRdb table lists in-frame clones only, not all of them. The sample shows approximately 110,000 clones, approximately 89% of them seen only once. Specimen: peripheral blood, collected after pregnancy. Receptor source: a female donor with multiple sclerosis, enrolled in a pregnancy study. CDR3s include the opening cysteine and the closing phenylalanine or tryptophan. A D gene is named only where the DNA matches it firmly. For some rows the clone size is stated as once, few or many, or as a class when expanded; others skip it.

v_gene: TRBV18
j_gene: TRBJ1-2
abundance: .
d_gene: .
CDR3nt: TGTGCCAGCTCACCCGAGCCAGCGGGAGCTAACTATGGCTACACCTTC
CDR3aa: CASSPEPAGANYGYTF

v_gene: TRBV5-1
j_gene: TRBJ2-4
abundance: .
d_gene: .
CDR3nt: TGCGCCAGCAGCTTGGCTCTCCGGGTAAACATTCAGTACTTC
CDR3aa: CASSLALRVNIQYF

v_gene: TRBV2
j_gene: TRBJ2-1
abundance: .
d_gene: TRBD1
CDR3nt: TGTGCCAGCAGTGTGGGACAGAACAATGAGCAGTTCTTC
CDR3aa: CASSVGQNNEQFF

v_gene: TRBV4-1
j_gene: TRBJ2-7
abundance: .
d_gene: .
CDR3nt: TGCGCCAGCAGCCAAGGCACGGAATGGGGGGGGCCCGCCTCCTACGAGCAGTACTTC
CDR3aa: CASSQGTEWGGPASYEQYF

v_gene: TRBV4-1
j_gene: TRBJ2-2
abundance: .
d_gene: .
CDR3nt: TGCGCCAGCAGCCACGCCGATCTACCAAACACCGGGGAGCTGTTTTTT
CDR3aa: CASSHADLPNTGELFF

v_gene: TRBV5-8
j_gene: TRBJ2-7
abundance: .
d_gene: TRBD2
CDR3nt: TGTGCCAGCAGATCCGGGACTAGCGGGGGCTACGAGCAGTACTTC
CDR3aa: CASRSGTSGGYEQYF

v_gene: TRBV19
j_gene: TRBJ2-1
abundance: .
d_gene: TRBD2
CDR3nt: TGTGCCAGTAGTATAGCGCGGGGGGGTTACAATGAGCAGTTCTTC
CDR3aa: CASSIARGGYNEQFF

v_gene: TRBV15
j_gene: TRBJ1-4
abundance: .
d_gene: .
CDR3nt: TGTGCCACCAGCGATCGGCGGTTTGAAAAACTGTTTTTT
CDR3aa: CATSDRRFEKLFF

v_gene: TRBV18
j_gene: TRBJ1-1
abundance: .
d_gene: .
CDR3nt: TGTGCCAGCTCACCTCTCCTCGTGGGGCTGGGCACTGAAGCTTTCTTT
CDR3aa: CASSPLLVGLGTEAFF

v_gene: TRBV14
j_gene: TRBJ2-7
abundance: .
d_gene: TRBD2
CDR3nt: TGTGCCAGCAGCCCGGGACTAGCGGGACCCTACGAGCAGTACTTC
CDR3aa: CASSPGLAGPYEQYF

v_gene: TRBV20-1
j_gene: TRBJ1-6
abundance: .
d_gene: .
CDR3nt: TGCAGTGTACGTACACAATTCACCCTCCACTTT
CDR3aa: CSVRTQFTLHF

v_gene: TRBV6-5
j_gene: TRBJ1-2
abundance: .
d_gene: .
CDR3nt: TGTGCCAGCAGTTACTCAGTGGCCGAACTATATGGCTACACCTTC
CDR3aa: CASSYSVAELYGYTF

v_gene: TRBV27
j_gene: TRBJ1-1
abundance: .
d_gene: TRBD1
CDR3nt: TGTGCCAGCAGTTTATATGAGGGGGCAGGGGCTGAAGCTTTCTTT
CDR3aa: CASSLYEGAGAEAFF

v_gene: TRBV18
j_gene: TRBJ2-5
abundance: .
d_gene: TRBD1
CDR3nt: TGTGCCAGCTCACCAGGGACAGGGTGGGAGACCCAGTACTTC
CDR3aa: CASSPGTGWETQYF

v_gene: TRBV4-1
j_gene: TRBJ2-3
abundance: .
d_gene: TRBD1
CDR3nt: TGCGCCAGCAGCCTGGACAGGGGCACAGATACGCAGTATTTT
CDR3aa: CASSLDRGTDTQYF

v_gene: TRBV6-5
j_gene: TRBJ2-3
abundance: .
d_gene: .
CDR3nt: TGTGCCAGCAGTAAAAGGACTGGCACAGATACGCAGTATTTT
CDR3aa: CASSKRTGTDTQYF

v_gene: TRBV6-5
j_gene: TRBJ2-4
abundance: .
d_gene: .
CDR3nt: TGTGCCAGCTCAGGGGGGACGCTAGCCAAAAACATTCAGTACTTC
CDR3aa: CASSGGTLAKNIQYF

v_gene: TRBV4-2
j_gene: TRBJ1-3
abundance: .
d_gene: .
CDR3nt: TGTGCCAGCCGTACAATGGCTGGAAACACCATATATTTT
CDR3aa: CASRTMAGNTIYF

v_gene: TRBV18
j_gene: TRBJ1-5
abundance: .
d_gene: .
CDR3nt: TGTGCCAGCGCATATGAGGTGCGGGGACAGCCCCAGCATTTT
CDR3aa: CASAYEVRGQPQHF

v_gene: TRBV21-1
j_gene: TRBJ1-2
abundance: .
d_gene: .
CDR3nt: TGTGCCAGCAGCAAAGGGTTTAAGCAGGGTACGTATATGGGCTACACCTTC
CDR3aa: CASSKGFKQGTYMGYTF

v_gene: TRBV6-5
j_gene: TRBJ1-1
abundance: .
d_gene: .
CDR3nt: TGTGCCAGCAGTTACAGTATCACTCTTAACACTGAAGCTTTCTTT
CDR3aa: CASSYSITLNTEAFF

v_gene: TRBV6-5
j_gene: TRBJ2-3
abundance: .
d_gene: .
CDR3nt: TGTGCCAGCCGTGAGCCGGGGGGCACAGATACGCAGTATTTT
CDR3aa: CASREPGGTDTQYF

v_gene: TRBV5-4
j_gene: TRBJ1-2
abundance: few
d_gene: .
CDR3nt: TGTGCCAGCAAGGATAGGGCAGGGCCCTATGGCTACACCTTC
CDR3aa: CASKDRAGPYGYTF

v_gene: TRBV7-2
j_gene: TRBJ2-3
abundance: .
d_gene: TRBD2
CDR3nt: TGTGCCAGCAGCCAAGGACTAGCGGGGAGACTTACGCAGTATTTT
CDR3aa: CASSQGLAGRLTQYF

v_gene: TRBV27
j_gene: TRBJ1-2
abundance: .
d_gene: TRBD1
CDR3nt: TGTGCCAGCAGTTCAATTCCGGGACAGGGGGCTTATGGCTACACCTTC
CDR3aa: CASSSIPGQGAYGYTF

v_gene: TRBV6-4
j_gene: TRBJ2-1
abundance: .
d_gene: TRBD1
CDR3nt: TGTGCCAGCAGGGCAGACAGGGGGCCGCTCTTC
CDR3aa: CASRADRGPLF

v_gene: TRBV10-3
j_gene: TRBJ2-1
abundance: .
d_gene: TRBD2
CDR3nt: TGTGCCATCAGTGAAAGCGGGGGGGACAATGAGCAGTTCTTC
CDR3aa: CAISESGGDNEQFF

v_gene: TRBV13
j_gene: TRBJ2-7
abundance: .
d_gene: .
CDR3nt: TGTGCCAGCAGTAGGGGGGGAGGCTACGAGCAGTACTTC
CDR3aa: CASSRGGGYEQYF

v_gene: TRBV10-3
j_gene: TRBJ1-5
abundance: once
d_gene: .
CDR3nt: TGTGCCATCAGTGCTGGGGGGGATAGCAATCAGCCCCAGCATTTT
CDR3aa: CAISAGGDSNQPQHF

v_gene: TRBV13
j_gene: TRBJ2-1
abundance: .
d_gene: TRBD2
CDR3nt: TGTGCCAGCAGCCTAACCGGGACTAGCGGATACAATGAGCAGTTCTTC
CDR3aa: CASSLTGTSGYNEQFF

v_gene: TRBV7-2
j_gene: TRBJ1-6
abundance: .
d_gene: .
CDR3nt: TGTGCCAGCAGCTCCCATGGGGCAGATTCACCCCTCCACTTT
CDR3aa: CASSSHGADSPLHF